The 2 T cell receptor beta chains reported below all come from one sample, sequenced in a study of Tregs in tolerant kidney transplant recipients. The data were produced by immunoSEQ multiplex PCR, yet TCRdb's version contains in-frame clones alone and is incomplete. The table lists under 300,000 clones, roughly 80% of them singletons. The sample consisted of CD4+ T cells from blood. The receptors shown here come from a human donor in good health.

This chain uses TRBV5-1 with TRBJ2-7; TRBD1 agrees at 7 bases. There are 14 residues in the CDR3. V gave up 4 bases and J gave up 2 bases; unmatched junction bases: 6. Germline V gene sequence: CDR1 SGHRS, CDR2 YFSETQ. The CDR3 sequence: CASSQDRRAYEQYF. The CDR3 DNA is TGCGCCAGCAGCCAGGACAGGCGAGCCTACGAGCAGTACTTC.

The chain employs TRBV30 and TRBJ1-5, with 8 nucleotides matching TRBD1. From germline, CDR1 is GTSNPN and CDR2 SVGIG (reference sequence). CDR3 length equals 17 residues. V was pared by 1 base and J by 6 bases, with 14 bases of the junction left unmatched. The DNA of the CDR3 is TGTGCCTGGAGTGCACCCCCCTGGACAGGGCGGGGTCAGCCCCAGCATTTT. Translating gives CAWSAPPWTGRGQPQHF.